This paragraph covers one T cell receptor (beta chain) sequence. What it recognizes is unknown. Trimming took 6 bases from V and 3 from J; bases not matched to a gene: 9. Germline CDR1 and CDR2: MNHNS and SASEGT. This CDR3 contains 15 residues. The data originate from a study of T cells in Graves' hyperthyroidism and ophthalmopathy. The investigators amplified TCR beta CDR3 regions from RNA transcripts. A first-round RT-PCR of the TCR CDR3 used the HTBI primer set. A single record per CDR3 protein comes from TCRdb applying MiXCR to the multiplex PCR reads. Here the sample spans around 520,000 distinct CDR3 sequences, approximately 14% being singletons. Study results and limitations: Most clonotypes expanded in thyroid above 0.001 were likewise present in blood.

This receptor was obtained from a woman aged 35 to 49 with Graves' hyperthyroidism. The sequenced sample was blood. J is TRBJ2-7 and V is TRBV6-1; TRBD2 agrees at 9 bases. The chain's CDR3 is CASRNQAGGGYEQYF. In DNA form, the CDR3 reads TGTGCCAGCAGGAATCAAGCGGGAGGAGGCTACGAGCAGTACTTC.